One and the same sample provided the 24 T cell receptor beta chains below, sequenced in a study of Ad26.COV2.S vaccination and SARS-CoV-2 variants (dated by TCRdb to 2020 to 2022). Libraries were constructed by the immunoSEQ multiplex PCR assay. TCRdb's version of the immuneACCESS table is confined to in-frame rearrangements and falls short of the full clone set. An unresolved V gene accounts for under half of the shortfall where checked; the remainder is of unknown origin. The sample records fewer than 400,000 clones, 89% of which are singletons. 1.5% to 2% of the sample is taken by the ten largest. The treatment or condition label on this specimen signifies: 15 to 20 received Ad26.COV2.S at low or high dose, single or two shots; about 5 received placebo; per-sample allocation not given. For vaccine and placebo recipients, repertoires were sequenced using samples collected on day 63 after the first injection.

The sequences come from peripheral blood, collected in a trial of Ad26.COV2.S vaccine versus placebo. These receptor sequences come from a person aged 18 to 65 who received the Ad26.COV2.S COVID-19 vaccine or a placebo.

The chain recombines TRBV18 with TRBJ1-5; 7 bases agree with TRBD1. Trimming took 6 bases from V and 0 from J; bases not matched to a gene: 2. Germline V gene data show CDR1 as KGHSH and CDR2 as LQKENI. This CDR3 contains 14 residues. CDR3 DNA: TGTGCCAGCTCCGGGACAGATAGCAATCAGCCCCAGCATTTT. It codes for CASSGTDSNQPQHF.

The chain combines TRBV12-3 or TRBV12-4 with TRBJ2-7; TRBD1 agrees at 7 bases. The length of the CDR3 is 13 residues. V shed 6 bases, J shed 4 bases, and the junction held 6 bases outside the gene matches. CDR3 nucleotide sequence: TGTGCCAGCAGAACGGACAGGTTATACGAGCAGTACTTC. The encoded protein is CASRTDRLYEQYF.

This chain connects TRBV6-5 to TRBJ2-7; possible D gene TRBD2, 6 bases. Germline V gene lookup returns CDR1 MNHEY and CDR2 SVGAGI. This CDR3 spans 15 amino acids. Trimming pared 5 bases from V and 0 bases from J, leaving 14 bases between. CDR3 DNA sequence: TGTGCCAGCAGTCACCCGCGGACTACCTCCTACGAGCAGTACTTC. It yields the protein CASSHPRTTSYEQYF.

The chain is built from TRBV27 and TRBJ2-7; D gene uncertain. The CDR3 runs to 13 residues. V dropped 5 bases and J dropped 3 bases, with 11 bases sitting between them. The germline V gene has CDR1 MNHEY and CDR2 SMNVEV (reference sequence). In nucleotides, the CDR3 is TGTGCCAGCAGTCTCTCAGGCAGCTACGAGCAGTACTTC. Residues: CASSLSGSYEQYF.

This chain joins TRBV28 and TRBJ1-5; D uncertain. V lost 2 bases and J lost 5, with 13 bases in between. The CDR3 is 15 residues long. Germline-derived CDR1 and CDR2 are MDHEN and SYDVKM. This chain's CDR3 is CASSLGGQNHQPQHF. CDR3 bases: TGTGCCAGCAGTTTAGGCGGGCAGAATCATCAGCCCCAGCATTTT.

This clone turned up a few times. The rearrangement uses TRBV2 and TRBJ1-2; 8 bases agree with TRBD1. Germline trimming cut 6 bases from V and 4 bases from J; bases unmatched to any gene: 7. The CDR3 length is 14 residues. CDR1 SNHLY and CDR2 FYNNEI come from the germline V gene. The CDR3 spells CASRRTGTFYGYTF. DNA for the CDR3: TGTGCCAGCAGACGGACAGGGACGTTCTATGGCTACACCTTC. Full variable domain (remainder filled in from reference TRBV2 and TRBJ1-2): EPEVTQTPSHQVTQMGQEVILRCVPISNHLYFYWYRQILGQKVEFLVSFYNNEISEKSEIFDDQFSVERPDGSNFTLKIRSTKLEDSAMYFCASRRTGTFYGYTFGSGTRLTVV.

The J gene is TRBJ1-5, the V gene TRBV28; D unclear. The V gene lost 10 bases and the J gene lost 4 bases, with 20 bases spanning the gap. The length of the CDR3 is 15 residues. Germline CDR1 reads MDHEN; CDR2 reads SYDVKM. The CDR3 spells CAIAKRGRLNQPQHF. The DNA of the CDR3 is TGTGCCATCGCCAAGAGAGGGAGACTAAATCAGCCCCAGCATTTT.

The chain combines TRBV28 with TRBJ2-7; D unclear. Trimming pared 2 bases from V and 2 bases from J, leaving 7 bases between. CDR1 and CDR2 from the germline V gene are MDHEN and SYDVKM. This CDR3 has 13 residues. CDR3 coding DNA: TGTGCCAGCAGTTTAGCTTTTCCCTACGAGCAGTACTTC. It yields the protein CASSLAFPYEQYF. Drawing the rest from reference TRBV28 and TRBJ2-7, the complete variable domain is DVKVTQSSRYLVKRTGEKVFLECVQDMDHENMFWYRQDPGLGLRLIYFSYDVKMKEKGDIPEGYSVSREKKERFSLILESASTNQTSMYLCASSLAFPYEQYFGPGTRLTVT.

The chain links TRBV7-2 to TRBJ1-5; D is unclear. The CDR3 totals 14 residues. Trimming stripped 4 bases from V and 9 bases from J, with 16 bases between. Germline CDR1 and CDR2: SGHTA and FQGNSA. The CDR3 DNA follows: TGTGCCAGCAGCTCAGCCCGGGGAGAACGGCCCCAGCATTTT. The encoded protein is CASSSARGERPQHF.

This clone was detected only once. J is TRBJ2-1 and V is TRBV11-2; D is ambiguous. CDR1 is SGHAT and CDR2 is FQNNGV in the germline V gene. The ends were cut back, 5 bases at V and 0 bases at J, with 8 bases in the middle. The length of the CDR3 is 14 residues. CDR3 nucleotide sequence: TGTGCCAGCAGCCACCCAGGCTCCTACAATGAGCAGTTCTTC. Translating it yields CASSHPGSYNEQFF.

V is TRBV18 and J is TRBJ1-5, with 9 bases aligning to TRBD1. This CDR3 comprises 15 residues. V dropped 6 bases and J dropped 3; count of bases not matched to a gene: 6. From germline, CDR1 is KGHSH and CDR2 LQKENI. DNA for the CDR3: TGTGCCAGCTCGTCCGGGACAGGGCTCAATCAGCCCCAGCATTTT. The encoded protein is CASSSGTGLNQPQHF.

The chain joins TRBV3-1 (or the pseudogene TRBV3-2) to TRBJ2-7; perhaps TRBD1 as D (6 bases). Per germline, CDR1 LGHDT and CDR2 YNNKEL (reference sequence). Trimming shortened V by 0 bases and J by 9 bases, and 15 bases separated the two germline ends. CDR3 length: 14 residues. CDR3 DNA sequence: TGTGCCAGCAGCCAAGATAGGGGGTTTTGGGGGCAGTACTTC. Translation: CASSQDRGFWGQYF.

The rearrangement uses TRBV5-4 and TRBJ2-7; D not certain. V was cut by 0 bases and J by 2 bases, with 6 bases left in between. Germline CDR1 SGHNT, CDR2 YYREEE (reference sequence). The CDR3 totals 13 residues. The CDR3, as DNA: TGTGCCAGCAGCTTGGACGGACCCTACGAGCAGTACTTC. Translated, it gives CASSLDGPYEQYF.

CDR3 DNA sequence: TGTGCCAGCAGTTTCGGGTCATCCGCCGCGGAAGCTTTCTTT. It codes for CASSFGSSAAEAFF. The genes are TRBV5-8 and TRBJ1-1; no definite D call. The germline gives CDR1 SGHTS, CDR2 YDEGEE. The CDR3 has 14 residues. V was pared by 5 bases and J by 8 bases, with 19 bases between.

This clone was recorded once. The chain has TRBV5-1 and TRBJ2-3, with D perhaps matching TRBD1 (6 bases). CDR3 length: 15 amino acids. The germline CDR1 and CDR2 sequences are SGHRS and YFSETQ. V was clipped by 0 bases and J by 2 bases, with 10 bases between them. The CDR3, as DNA: TGCGCCAGCAGCTTGGTGGCAGGGGCCACAGATACGCAGTATTTT. Protein sequence: CASSLVAGATDTQYF.

The V and J genes are TRBV19 and TRBJ1-2, with 7 bases matching TRBD1. CDR1 and CDR2 (germline): LNHDA, SQIVND (reference sequence). The CDR3 has 14 residues. Trimming took 7 bases from V and 3 from J; bases not matched to a gene: 8. The CDR3 spells CASNSGGNDYGYTF. The CDR3 DNA is TGTGCCAGTAACTCAGGGGGTAATGACTATGGCTACACCTTC.

J is TRBJ2-1 and V is TRBV11-2; 8 nucleotides agree with TRBD2. Trimming took 2 bases from V and 8 from J; bases not matched to a gene: 5. CDR1 is SGHAT, CDR2 FQNNGV, per germline. The CDR3 extends over 14 amino acids. Here the CDR3 reads CASSLTGGRDEQFF. The CDR3, as DNA: TGTGCCAGCAGCTTAACGGGAGGGCGGGATGAGCAGTTCTTC.

This chain links TRBV27 with TRBJ1-2; TRBD1 matches at 10 bases. V shed 6 bases, J shed 2 bases, and the junction held 9 bases outside the gene matches. The CDR3 consists of 16 residues. CDR1 is MNHEY and CDR2 is SMNVEV in the germline V gene (reference sequence). CDR3 protein: CASRSGQGGSNYGYTF. CDR3 sequence (DNA): TGTGCCAGCAGATCTGGACAGGGGGGCTCGAACTATGGCTACACCTTC.

V and J are TRBV30 and TRBJ1-3; no reliable D call. The CDR3 covers 14 residues. V dropped 0 bases and J dropped 3 bases, with 9 bases sitting between them. Germline CDR1 reads GTSNPN; CDR2 reads SVGIG (reference sequence). The CDR3 sequence is CAWSVWGIGNTIYF. The CDR3, as DNA: TGTGCCTGGAGTGTATGGGGTATTGGAAACACCATATATTTT.

The rearrangement joins TRBV30 to TRBJ1-6; TRBD1 is a possible D gene (6 bases). CDR1 is GTSNPN and CDR2 is SVGIG in the germline V gene (reference sequence). Trimming cost V 2 bases and J 9 bases, with 11 bases left between them. The CDR3 covers 13 residues. The CDR3 here is CAWSRDTASPLHF. The CDR3, as DNA: TGTGCCTGGAGTCGGGACACGGCTTCACCCCTCCACTTT.

As to this clone: In the same sample, other DNA sequences code for this CDR3. The rearrangement joins TRBV12-5 to TRBJ1-5, with D unresolved. Germline V gene sequence: CDR1 LGHNT, CDR2 FRNRAP. The CDR3 runs to 13 residues. Trimming removed 3 bases at V and 2 bases at J, with 5 bases between. CDR3 residues: CASGFGGNQPQHF. The CDR3 DNA is TGTGCTAGTGGTTTTGGGGGCAATCAGCCCCAGCATTTT.

The chain joins TRBV19 to TRBJ2-2; possible D gene TRBD1, 5 bases. CDR1 and CDR2 (germline): LNHDA, SQIVND (reference sequence). The CDR3 spans 14 residues. V was shortened by 0 bases and J by 3 bases, with 5 bases between the two germline ends. This CDR3 is CASSIDRDTGELFF. As DNA, the CDR3 is TGTGCCAGTAGTATAGACAGGGACACCGGGGAGCTGTTTTTT. Full variable domain (remainder filled in from reference TRBV19 and TRBJ2-2): DGGITQSPKYLFRKEGQNVTLSCEQNLNHDAMYWYRQDPGQGLRLIYYSQIVNDFQKGDIAEGYSVSREKKESFPLTVTSAQKNPTAFYLCASSIDRDTGELFFGEGSRLTVL.

The chain combines TRBV11-3 with TRBJ2-5, with 8 bases fitting TRBD1. The CDR3 covers 13 residues. J gave up 4 bases and V 5 bases, and 3 bases lay outside the gene matches. In germline, CDR1 is SGHNT, CDR2 YENEEA. CDR3 sequence reads: CASSPRGPETQYF. Here the CDR3 DNA reads TGTGCCAGCAGCCCCAGGGGGCCAGAGACCCAGTACTTC.

V and J are TRBV24-1 and TRBJ2-2, with D tentatively TRBD1 (6 bases). The CDR3 is 15 residues long. The V gene's germline CDR1 is KGHDR and CDR2 SFDVKD. V was clipped by 4 bases and J by 5 bases, with 13 bases between them. CDR3 sequence: CATSDPGRGTGELFF. CDR3 bases: TGTGCCACCAGTGACCCGGGAAGGGGGACCGGGGAGCTGTTTTTT.